This T cell receptor beta chain appears in the sequencing data of a study of blood T cell repertoires in COVID-19. The overall study: Some COVID-19 samples were acute and others convalescent; all came from the United States, Italy and Spain. The analysed material was cDNA or gDNA that came from T cells, B-cell-depleted T cells, or PBMCs.

The germline CDR1 and CDR2 sequences are MDHEN and SYDVKM. Trimming left V 8 bases short and J 4 bases short, with 24 bases between. This CDR3 comprises 17 residues. In the study's own analysis: By means of reference gene primer amplification, nucleated cell counts were estimated. Produced via immunoSEQ multiplex PCR; TCRdb's table is partial and in-frame only. V and J calls and clone size come straight from that table; D and trimming were deduced from the DNA. The sample lists approximately 150,000 clones, more than 65% seen once, with about 9.4% in the top ten. This chain links TRBV28 with TRBJ1-5; TRBD1 might be the D (5 bases). Sequencing used peripheral blood. The origin of this receptor is a man between 60 and 75 years old with active or convalescent COVID-19. Here the CDR3 reads CASGGSGRARFNQPQHF. DNA for the CDR3: TGTGCCAGCGGGGGGTCGGGCAGGGCACGTTTTAATCAGCCCCAGCATTTT. Together with reference TRBV28 and TRBJ1-5, the CDR3 gives the full variable domain: DVKVTQSSRYLVKRTGEKVFLECVQDMDHENMFWYRQDPGLGLRLIYFSYDVKMKEKGDIPEGYSVSREKKERFSLILESASTNQTSMYLCASGGSGRARFNQPQHFGDGTRLSIL.